This section outlines one TCR beta chain sequence together with its context. Its antigen has not been determined. At one end, the junction sequence differs from germline, possibly due to a read error. These data originate in a study of blood T cells in healthy people across ages (dated by TCRdb to the mid-2010s). With regard to the full study: Template switching captured roughly one uniquely barcoded TCR beta cDNA molecule per two T cells in model experiments. Using deep sequencing normalized with unique cDNA molecular identifiers, the study measured how TCR beta repertoire diversity changes with age. Four age groups were formed from the donors: young (average approximately 16 years), middle-aged (approximately 40), aged (under 70) and long-lived (82). To avoid experimental bias, donors of different ages were distributed randomly across sequencing lanes. For two donors (one aged 18 to 29 and one aged 80 or older), the study analyzed two additional independent replicas of 1 million unique cDNA reads from the same blood draw. General study outcomes and caveats: As age increased, observed TCR beta diversity per million T cells dropped in a roughly linear way, and a significant reduction was already evident by age roughly 40. The CMV infection status of donors was not known, potentially confounding age-related changes in expanded clonotypes. The long-lived group showed more naive CD4+ T cells, fewer expanded clones and increased TCR diversity than the aged group, suggesting age selection. Observed TCR beta diversity correlated strongly with the percentage of naive T cells measured by flow cytometry. Conclusive comparison of naive and antigen-experienced compartments was prevented by the profiling of bulk unsorted PBMCs. Estimates of total diversity based on one million sequenced T cells were regarded as lower bounds and as underestimates.

The donors were roughly 40 Caucasian individuals from Russia, aged roughly 6 to 100 years, who were systemically healthy. Each donor gave 8.5 to 10 milliliters of peripheral blood, collected into EDTA-treated Vacutainer tubes. Ficoll-Paque density-gradient centrifugation was used to isolate PBMCs, with at least 6.5 million per sample. Trizol reagent was used to extract total RNA from the PBMCs, yielding at least 5.5 micrograms per sample. For every donor, an aliquot of PBMCs went through flow cytometry to measure the percentages of naive CD45RAhigh/CD27high T cells. Library generation was performed with 5' RACE. Sequencer: Illumina HiSeq 2500. A second PCR of about 7 to 12 cycles was run with a J-beta primer mix and a sample-barcoded 5' primer. A unique molecular identifier was introduced onto each TCR beta cDNA molecule by a template-switch 5' adaptor carrying 12 random nucleotides. At least 3 million CDR3-containing paired-end reads were obtained from each sample. All of the RNA was converted into first-strand cDNA using the Mint cDNA synthesis kit, with a TRBC-specific oligonucleotide serving as the primer. After uracil-DNA glycosylase treatment, a first 18-cycle PCR used universal primers M1SS and BC2_uni_R on all cDNA. The original methods were these. Normalization of each sample was performed by random selection of 1 million high-quality reads, each carrying a distinct molecular identifier. Reads with shared molecular identifiers were discarded instead of being binned into consensus sequences. MiTCR, set to a Q25 quality threshold and the strictest error-elimination algorithm, was used for CDR3 identification, clonotype clustering and error correction. A nonparametric unseen species model with Euler transformation was used to estimate lower-bound total TCR beta diversity. TCRdb reanalyzed the raw reads on its own, using fastp at Q25 for trimming and MiXCR for clone calling, and kept in-frame beta chains. Duplicate CDR3 protein sequences are folded into a single record with the most common DNA and genes. These V and J calls are TCRdb output, not the study's own analysis. This sample holds about 1.8 million distinct CDR3 sequences; approximately 50% were observed only once. The ten largest clones represent 2.1% of the sample.

The CDR3 has 19 amino acids, counting the end cysteine and phenylalanine. CDR3 DNA only is kept here, 57 bases in frame from base 1. CDR1 MDHEN and CDR2 SYDVKM were looked up in the germline V gene. The sequencing input was blood. The sequence derives from a woman aged 40 to 49 in good health. This sequence uses TRBV28 and TRBJ2-7; the D gene is possibly TRBD2, with 5 bases matching. The J call may be mistaken, given a closer DNA end match to TRBJ2-5. The DNA is as follows: TGTGCCAGCAATTTAAAAAAGGTGACCCTGGCGGGTTTCCGAGAGACCCAGTACTTC. The resulting protein is CASNLKKVTLAGFRETQYF.